A selection of T cell receptor beta chains follows, all from one sample in a study of T cell changes during pregnancy in multiple sclerosis. Libraries were prepared by immunoSEQ multiplex PCR; TCRdb keeps only in-frame clonotypes and omits some of them. The sample lists around 34,000 clones, nearly 90% occurring once. The sample in question was CD4+ T cells from peripheral blood mononuclear cells, obtained in the second trimester of pregnancy. These TCRs come from a female donor with multiple sclerosis, enrolled in a pregnancy study. Both conserved end residues are part of each CDR3. Fields, in order: V gene, clone size, J gene, CDR3 protein. Where a row states a size, it is once, few, many or the class of an expanded clone; other rows omit it.

V gene: TRBV6-6; clone size: -; J gene: TRBJ2-5; CDR3 protein: CASSFGLAPQETQYF
V gene: TRBV9; clone size: few; J gene: TRBJ1-1; CDR3 protein: CASSVDPGQGMRTEAFF
V gene: TRBV5-5; clone size: -; J gene: TRBJ1-2; CDR3 protein: CASHTATTYGYTF
V gene: TRBV28; clone size: -; J gene: TRBJ2-7; CDR3 protein: CASSTKTGTGNSYEQYF
V gene: TRBV12-2; clone size: -; J gene: TRBJ2-3; CDR3 protein: CASLGHTDTQYF
V gene: TRBV18; clone size: -; J gene: TRBJ2-2; CDR3 protein: CASSTKRLAGAGSGELFF
V gene: TRBV5-1; clone size: -; J gene: TRBJ2-1; CDR3 protein: CASSLASSGSYNEQFF
V gene: TRBV25-1; clone size: -; J gene: TRBJ1-1; CDR3 protein: CASSTRTDNEAFF
V gene: TRBV19; clone size: -; J gene: TRBJ2-5; CDR3 protein: CASRPAGRAGETQYF
V gene: TRBV10-3; clone size: -; J gene: TRBJ2-3; CDR3 protein: CAISESSGNTDTQYF
V gene: TRBV6-5; clone size: -; J gene: TRBJ2-7; CDR3 protein: CASKRTGGSDEQYF
V gene: TRBV27; clone size: -; J gene: TRBJ2-7; CDR3 protein: CASSSSSYEQYF
V gene: TRBV29-1; clone size: few; J gene: TRBJ2-7; CDR3 protein: CSVDGTGYEQYF
V gene: TRBV5-1; clone size: -; J gene: TRBJ2-4; CDR3 protein: CASSPQVGGTKNIQYF
V gene: TRBV28; clone size: -; J gene: TRBJ2-1; CDR3 protein: CASSPGLAGGGVRDEQFF
V gene: TRBV28; clone size: -; J gene: TRBJ1-1; CDR3 protein: CASSLVGGTEAFF
V gene: TRBV5-6; clone size: -; J gene: TRBJ2-7; CDR3 protein: CASSELRGGFSYEQYF
V gene: TRBV29-1; clone size: -; J gene: TRBJ2-7; CDR3 protein: CSVAGGGNSYEQYF
V gene: TRBV9; clone size: -; J gene: TRBJ2-7; CDR3 protein: CASSPRTGGFYEQYF
V gene: TRBV11-3; clone size: -; J gene: TRBJ2-1; CDR3 protein: CASSRLGVSYNEQFF
V gene: TRBV27; clone size: -; J gene: TRBJ2-5; CDR3 protein: CASGRGGGETQYF
V gene: TRBV4-1; clone size: -; J gene: TRBJ2-1; CDR3 protein: CASSQIDMGLAGPNEQFF
V gene: TRBV11-3; clone size: once; J gene: TRBJ1-1; CDR3 protein: CASSLVKTGTLNTEAFF
V gene: TRBV9; clone size: -; J gene: TRBJ2-7; CDR3 protein: CASSPQAGRGGEQYF
V gene: TRBV7-7; clone size: -; J gene: TRBJ2-3; CDR3 protein: CASSTDSWSDTQYF
V gene: TRBV6-1; clone size: -; J gene: TRBJ2-1; CDR3 protein: CASREGVTYNEQFF
V gene: TRBV28; clone size: -; J gene: TRBJ1-2; CDR3 protein: CASSFPSTGSGGYTF
V gene: TRBV7-9; clone size: -; J gene: TRBJ2-1; CDR3 protein: CASSPGLAALLYNEQFF
V gene: TRBV29-1; clone size: -; J gene: TRBJ2-1; CDR3 protein: CSVVYSGDYNEQFF
V gene: TRBV14; clone size: medium-sized; J gene: TRBJ2-1; CDR3 protein: CASNRDRYNEQFF
V gene: TRBV5-6; clone size: few; J gene: TRBJ2-7; CDR3 protein: CASSPLGPSGIYEQYF
V gene: TRBV21-1; clone size: few; J gene: TRBJ1-5; CDR3 protein: CASSPLPRHYSNQPQHF
V gene: TRBV4-1; clone size: -; J gene: TRBJ2-2; CDR3 protein: CASSPSMAGAPGELFF
V gene: TRBV7-8; clone size: -; J gene: TRBJ2-3; CDR3 protein: CASRLLAGGTDTQYF
V gene: TRBV10-3; clone size: once; J gene: TRBJ2-7; CDR3 protein: CAVTGQGYEQYF
V gene: TRBV5-8; clone size: -; J gene: TRBJ2-3; CDR3 protein: CASSLQGADTQYF
V gene: TRBV19; clone size: -; J gene: TRBJ1-1; CDR3 protein: CASSPDPDTLNTEAFF
V gene: TRBV18; clone size: few; J gene: TRBJ2-2; CDR3 protein: CASSPLSGGAGELFF
V gene: TRBV19; clone size: -; J gene: TRBJ2-3; CDR3 protein: CASTYRTGGRDTQYF
V gene: TRBV2; clone size: few; J gene: TRBJ2-5; CDR3 protein: CASKSGRGETQYF